The clone carrying this TCR beta chain showed up just a few times. What it binds is not known. Researchers tagged individual cDNA molecules with unique molecular identifiers. From the 5' RACE reads, TCRdb called clonotypes with MiXCR, one entry per CDR3 protein. The sample has about 64,000 distinct CDR3 sequences, around 13% seen once. The CDR3 is made up of 16 amino acids. V lost 0 bases and J 3 bases, leaving 15 bases between the germline ends. Germline V CDR1 and CDR2: LGHNA, YNFKEQ. This entry comes from a study of early T cells in non-severe SARS-CoV-2 infection. Study-wide background: Chains stayed unpaired after sequencing of bulk RNA from unsorted whole blood. Study observations and caveats: VDJdb matching favored anti-spike CD8 responses, missing private and CD4 specificities.

The clonotype originates from an adult who was a healthcare worker with PCR-confirmed SARS-CoV-2 infection or an uninfected control (not recorded which). Specimen: whole blood. The genes are TRBV4-2 and TRBJ2-7; D is perhaps TRBD2 (6 bases). In DNA, the CDR3 is TGTGCCAGCAGCCAAGATCAACGGGGGAGCAACTACGAGCAGTACTTC. Protein product: CASSQDQRGSNYEQYF.